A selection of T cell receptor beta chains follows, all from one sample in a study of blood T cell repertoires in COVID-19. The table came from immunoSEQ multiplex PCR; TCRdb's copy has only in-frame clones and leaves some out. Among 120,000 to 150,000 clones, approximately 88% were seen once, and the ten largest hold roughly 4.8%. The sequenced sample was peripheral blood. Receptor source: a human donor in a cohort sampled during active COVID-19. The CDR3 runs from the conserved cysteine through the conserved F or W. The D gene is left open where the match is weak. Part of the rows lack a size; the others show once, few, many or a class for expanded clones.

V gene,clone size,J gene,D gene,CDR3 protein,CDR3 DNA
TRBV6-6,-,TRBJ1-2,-,CASSYTDGGFYGYTF,TGTGCCAGCAGTTACACTGACGGGGGGTTCTATGGCTACACCTTC
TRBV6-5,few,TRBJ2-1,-,CASSYGTGRYNEQFF,TGTGCCAGCAGTTACGGAACGGGGAGATACAATGAGCAGTTCTTC
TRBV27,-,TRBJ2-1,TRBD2,CASSPRISGRSYNEQFF,TGTGCCAGCAGTCCTCGCATCAGCGGGAGATCCTACAATGAGCAGTTCTTC
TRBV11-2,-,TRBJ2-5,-,CASSQRAFQETQYF,TGTGCCAGCAGCCAGCGGGCCTTCCAAGAGACCCAGTACTTC
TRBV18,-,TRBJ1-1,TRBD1,CASSPTTGPLNTEAFF,TGTGCCAGCTCACCGACGACAGGGCCCTTGAACACTGAAGCTTTCTTT
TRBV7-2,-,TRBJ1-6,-,CASSSVPGGGGSPLHF,TGTGCCAGCAGCTCAGTCCCGGGAGGGGGTGGGTCACCCCTCCACTTT
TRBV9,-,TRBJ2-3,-,CASSPDQGTTDTQYF,TGTGCCAGCAGCCCGGACCAGGGGACCACAGATACGCAGTATTTT
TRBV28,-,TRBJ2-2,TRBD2,CASSLATSRGGELFF,TGTGCCAGCAGTTTGGCGACTAGCCGGGGCGGGGAGCTGTTTTTT
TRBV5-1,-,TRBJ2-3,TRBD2,CASSLPSSGKTDTQYF,TGCGCCAGCAGCTTGCCGTCTAGCGGGAAGACAGATACGCAGTATTTT
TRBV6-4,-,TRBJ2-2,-,CASSEQKNTGELFF,TGTGCCAGCAGTGAGCAGAAGAACACCGGGGAGCTGTTTTTT
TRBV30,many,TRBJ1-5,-,CAWSDQGKPQHF,TGTGCCTGGAGTGATCAGGGGAAGCCCCAGCATTTT
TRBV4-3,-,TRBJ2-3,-,CASSQDGEQGALNTQYF,TGCGCCAGCAGCCAAGACGGAGAACAGGGAGCCCTTAATACGCAGTATTTT
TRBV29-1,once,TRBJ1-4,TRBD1,CSVPSTGGNEKLFF,TGCAGCGTCCCCTCGACAGGGGGAAATGAAAAACTGTTTTTT
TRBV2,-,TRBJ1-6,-,CASNFQGPLHF,TGTGCCAGCAATTTCCAGGGGCCCCTCCACTTT
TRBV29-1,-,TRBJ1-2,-,CSVVLFGRNGYTF,TGCAGCGTTGTCCTGTTCGGGAGAAATGGCTACACCTTC
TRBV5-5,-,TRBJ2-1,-,CASSLWGVEQFF,TGTGCCAGCAGCTTGTGGGGAGTCGAGCAGTTCTTC
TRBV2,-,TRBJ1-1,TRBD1,CASYDRGPTEAFF,TGTGCCAGCTACGACAGGGGGCCAACTGAAGCTTTCTTT
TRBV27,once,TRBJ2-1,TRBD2,CASGMTSGMKAEQFF,TGTGCCAGCGGAATGACTAGCGGGATGAAGGCTGAGCAGTTCTTC
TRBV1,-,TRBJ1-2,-,CTSSRRQGSGYTF,TGCACCAGCAGCCGCCGACAGGGCTCTGGCTACACCTTC
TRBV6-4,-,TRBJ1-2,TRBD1,CASRRTGDHGYTF,TGTGCCAGCAGGAGGACAGGGGATCATGGCTACACCTTC
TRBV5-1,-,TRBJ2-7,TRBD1,CASSRGQGRIYEQYF,TGCGCCAGCAGCCGGGGACAGGGGCGTATCTACGAGCAGTACTTC
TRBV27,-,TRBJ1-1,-,CASRSYREQDTEAFF,TGTGCCAGCAGGTCGTACAGGGAGCAGGACACTGAAGCTTTCTTT
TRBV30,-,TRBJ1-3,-,CAWSVRSSINTIYF,TGTGCCTGGAGCGTACGATCATCTATCAACACCATATATTTT
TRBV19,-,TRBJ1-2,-,CASRRPGEGGNYGYTF,TGTGCCAGTAGAAGGCCAGGGGAGGGTGGAAACTATGGCTACACCTTC
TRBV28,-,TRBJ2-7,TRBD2,CASSLSRGAKRYEQYF,TGTGCCAGCAGTTTATCGCGGGGGGCCAAGAGGTACGAGCAGTACTTC
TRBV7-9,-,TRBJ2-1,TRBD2,CASSPRTSGSSYNEQFF,TGTGCCAGCAGCCCAAGGACTAGCGGTAGCTCCTACAATGAGCAGTTCTTC
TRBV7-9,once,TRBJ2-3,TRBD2,CASSLGSGGTDTQYF,TGTGCCAGCAGCTTAGGTAGCGGGGGCACAGATACGCAGTATTTT
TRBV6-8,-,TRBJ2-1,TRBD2,CASKALAGVYNEQFF,TGTGCCAGCAAGGCCCTGGCGGGGGTTTACAATGAGCAGTTCTTC
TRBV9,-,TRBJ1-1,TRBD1,CASSPRSGGGTEAFF,TGTGCCAGCAGCCCTCGATCAGGGGGCGGCACTGAAGCTTTCTTT
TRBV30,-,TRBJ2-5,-,CAWSLGARETQYF,TGTGCCTGGAGTTTGGGGGCCCGGGAGACCCAGTACTTC
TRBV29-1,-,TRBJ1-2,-,CSVSGTGNLRGYTF,TGCAGCGTTTCCGGTACAGGCAACTTGAGGGGCTACACCTTC
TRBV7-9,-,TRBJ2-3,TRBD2,CASSLGGGPSDTQYF,TGTGCCAGCAGCTTAGGGGGAGGGCCTTCAGATACGCAGTATTTT
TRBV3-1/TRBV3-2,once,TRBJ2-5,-,CASSQDARAGEETQYF,TGTGCCAGCAGCCAAGATGCCCGTGCAGGGGAGGAGACCCAGTACTTC
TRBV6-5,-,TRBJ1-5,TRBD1,CASNNPGQAGQPQHF,TGTGCCAGCAACAACCCGGGACAGGCGGGGCAGCCCCAGCATTTT
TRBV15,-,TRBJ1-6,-,CATAQGSNSPLHF,TGTGCCACCGCACAGGGCTCGAATTCACCCCTCCACTTT
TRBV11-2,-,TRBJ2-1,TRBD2,CASSLSSGRRHEQFF,TGTGCCAGCAGCTTATCTAGCGGGAGAAGGCATGAGCAGTTCTTC
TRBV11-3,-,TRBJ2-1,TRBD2,CASSSQERGAGNEQFF,TGTGCCAGCAGCTCCCAGGAGCGGGGGGCAGGGAATGAGCAGTTCTTC
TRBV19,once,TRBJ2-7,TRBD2,CASSITGGRIYEQYF,TGTGCCAGTAGTATAACGGGGGGAAGGATTTACGAGCAGTACTTC
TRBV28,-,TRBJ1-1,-,CASSRMRTEAFF,TGTGCCAGCAGTAGGATGCGGACTGAAGCTTTCTTT
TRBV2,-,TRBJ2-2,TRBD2,CASSISGGLNTGELFF,TGTGCCAGCAGTATAAGCGGGGGCCTTAACACCGGGGAGCTGTTTTTT
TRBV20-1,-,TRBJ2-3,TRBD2,CSASRGRNEDTQYF,TGCAGTGCTAGTCGCGGGAGGAATGAGGATACGCAGTATTTT
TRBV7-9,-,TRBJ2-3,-,CASSPLRDTQYF,TGTGCCAGCAGCCCACTCCGAGATACGCAGTATTTT
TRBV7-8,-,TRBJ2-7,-,CASSAGASLREQYF,TGTGCCAGCAGCGCAGGGGCTAGCCTACGCGAGCAGTACTTC
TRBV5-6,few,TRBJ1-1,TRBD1,CASSPRDRANTEAFF,TGTGCCAGCAGCCCCCGGGACAGGGCAAACACTGAAGCTTTCTTT
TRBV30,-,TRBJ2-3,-,CAYRLVADTQYF,TGTGCCTATAGACTAGTTGCAGATACGCAGTATTTT
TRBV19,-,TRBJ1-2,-,CASSMSNRNNGYTF,TGTGCCAGTAGTATGTCGAACAGAAACAATGGCTACACCTTC
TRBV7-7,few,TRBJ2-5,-,CASSLALREETQYF,TGTGCTAGCAGCTTAGCGCTGCGGGAAGAGACCCAGTACTTC
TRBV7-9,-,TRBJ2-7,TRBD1,CASSLKTGGDSHEQYF,TGTGCCAGCAGCCTAAAGACAGGGGGCGATTCTCACGAGCAGTACTTC
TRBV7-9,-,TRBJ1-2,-,CASSLGSAGLGYGYTF,TGTGCCAGCAGCTTGGGATCGGCAGGGTTGGGCTATGGCTACACCTTC
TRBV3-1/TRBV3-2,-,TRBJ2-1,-,CAFRSGNEQFF,TGTGCCTTCCGTTCGGGGAATGAGCAGTTCTTC
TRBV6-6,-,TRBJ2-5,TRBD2,CASSYMVAGGGETQYF,TGTGCCAGCAGTTACATGGTAGCGGGGGGCGGGGAGACCCAGTACTTC
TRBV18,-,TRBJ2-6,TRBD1,CASSPRTGVGANVLTF,TGTGCCAGCTCACCACGGACAGGGGTCGGGGCCAACGTCCTGACTTTC
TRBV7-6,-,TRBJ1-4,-,CASSLSGGLGSNEKLFF,TGTGCCAGCAGCTTATCCGGAGGGTTGGGGTCTAATGAAAAACTGTTTTTT
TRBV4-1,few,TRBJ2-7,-,CASSQVGQFYEQYF,TGCGCCAGCAGCCAGGTCGGACAGTTCTACGAGCAGTACTTC
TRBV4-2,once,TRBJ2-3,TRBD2,CASSQEASGGALDTQYF,TGTGCCAGCAGCCAAGAGGCTAGCGGGGGGGCTTTGGATACGCAGTATTTT
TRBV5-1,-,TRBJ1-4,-,CASSLDGGGNEKLFF,TGCGCCAGCAGCTTGGATGGCGGGGGCAATGAAAAACTGTTTTTT
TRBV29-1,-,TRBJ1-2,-,CSVEEWGGGYTF,TGCAGCGTTGAAGAATGGGGCGGTGGCTACACCTTC